A single sample gave rise to the 32 T cell receptor beta chains below, sequenced in a study of blood T cells in healthy people across ages. A second PCR, run for roughly 7 to 12 cycles, used a sample-barcoded 5' primer plus a J-beta primer mix. TCRdb recomputed calls from the 5' RACE reads with MiXCR, one row per CDR3 protein. The sample records some 750,000 distinct CDR3 sequences, over 20% being singletons. Sequenced input: blood. The receptors stem from a man aged 65-85 years in good health.

This clonotype was picked up a small number of times. The CDR3: CASSYSAYNEQFF. The CDR3 nucleotides are TGTGCCAGCAGTTACTCCGCCTACAATGAGCAGTTCTTC. This sequence joins TRBV6-6 and TRBJ2-5; no clear D gene. The last part of the DNA fits TRBJ2-1 better; the J call may be wrong. The CDR3 extends over 13 amino acids. From germline, CDR1 is MNHNY and CDR2 SVGAGI (reference sequence).

In its sample, this clonotype was seen a few times. This chain joins TRBV7-9 and TRBJ2-5, with D hard to call. Trimming stripped 4 bases from V and 5 bases from J, with 8 bases between. This CDR3 has 12 residues. The germline CDR1 and CDR2 sequences are SEHNR and FQNEAQ (reference sequence). The DNA of the CDR3 is TGTGCCAGCAGCTCAGATGTTGAGACCCAGTACTTC. Translation: CASSSDVETQYF.

This clonotype was seen a few times. The chain combines TRBV12-3 or TRBV12-4 with TRBJ2-2; 8 bases are shared with TRBD2. This CDR3 has 16 amino acids. Trimming cost V 5 bases and J 5 bases; bases outside gene matches: 10. The CDR3 coding sequence is TGTGCCAGCAGTCCGTCAGCGGGGGCGAGGACCGGGGAGCTGTTTTTT. It translates to CASSPSAGARTGELFF.

The CDR3 DNA is TGTGCCAGCAGTTCCCTACTCGCCCGGGACAGATACAATGAGCAGTTCTTC. Encoded protein: CASSSLLARDRYNEQFF. V is TRBV6-5 and J is TRBJ2-1; 7 positions agree with TRBD1. Germline CDR1 MNHEY, CDR2 SVGAGI. The CDR3 has 17 residues. V lost 4 bases to trimming and J lost 4 bases; unmatched junction nucleotides: 13.

Only a few counts were recorded for this clonotype. This chain uses TRBV29-1 with TRBJ2-3; D might be TRBD1 (7 bases). The V gene's germline CDR1 is SQVTM and CDR2 ANQGSEA. This CDR3 is 14 amino acids long. Trimming pared 7 bases from V and 5 bases from J, leaving 19 bases between. This CDR3 is CSASTGRSQDTQYF. CDR3 bases: TGCAGCGCATCGACAGGGAGGTCTCAAGATACGCAGTATTTT.

The chain couples TRBV15 to TRBJ2-7; D call uncertain. From germline, CDR1 is LNHNV and CDR2 YYDKDF (reference sequence). CDR3 length equals 13 residues. V shed 0 bases and J shed 6 bases, with 9 bases lying between them. The CDR3 sequence is CATSREGFTEQYF. Here the CDR3 DNA reads TGTGCCACCAGCAGAGAAGGATTTACCGAGCAGTACTTC.

This clonotype has only a few counts. The chain employs TRBV5-1 and TRBJ2-4; tentatively, D is TRBD1 or TRBD2 (6 bases each). V was trimmed by 2 bases and J by 8 bases, leaving 14 bases between them. Germline CDR1 and CDR2: SGHRS and YFSETQ. There are 14 residues in the CDR3. The CDR3: CASSLGGTLDIQYF. The CDR3 coding sequence is TGCGCCAGCAGCTTAGGGGGGACTCTGGACATTCAGTACTTC.

This clonotype has a count of ten or more. The chain couples TRBV10-3 to TRBJ2-2; D ambiguous. From germline, CDR1 is ENHRY and CDR2 SYGVKD. The CDR3 totals 15 residues. Deletions cut 3 bases from V and 1 base from J, with 9 bases between. CDR3 bases: TGTGCCATCAGTGACGGCAAGAAGAACACCGGGGAGCTGTTTTTT. The encoded protein is CAISDGKKNTGELFF.

As for this clonotype: Since a much larger clone is just one base distant, this may be a read error. J is TRBJ2-3 and V is TRBV12-3 or TRBV12-4; 8 positions match TRBD2. V shed 5 bases and J 2 bases; nucleotides not matched to a gene: 6. CDR3 length equals 15 residues. CDR3 residues: CASSPAGDPTDTQYF. In DNA form, the CDR3 reads TGTGCCAGCAGTCCAGCGGGGGACCCCACAGATACGCAGTATTTT.

This clonotype was observed a handful of times. The J gene is TRBJ2-1, the V gene TRBV15; D gene unclear. Per the germline V gene, CDR1 is LNHNV and CDR2 is YYDKDF (reference sequence). The CDR3 consists of 15 residues. The germline V and J ends were trimmed by 3 bases and 10 bases, with 19 bases remaining between them. The CDR3 is CATSSWSTLLQEQFF. The DNA for the CDR3 is TGTGCCACCAGCAGTTGGTCGACCCTCCTACAGGAGCAGTTCTTC.

J is TRBJ2-3 and V is TRBV6-2 or TRBV6-3, with a weak D call TRBD1 (6 bases). V lost 2 bases, J lost 6 bases, and 12 bases lay in between. The CDR3 has 14 residues. Germline V gene lookup returns CDR1 MNHEY and CDR2 SVGEGT. The CDR3 DNA sequence: TGTGCCAGCAGTTACGGGGGCCGCCCCGATACGCAGTATTTT. Encoded protein: CASSYGGRPDTQYF.

This chain links TRBV5-1 with TRBJ2-5; D is unclear. CDR1 is SGHRS, CDR2 YFSETQ, per germline. The CDR3 runs 14 residues. Between the trimmed V and J ends, which lost 0 bases and 4 bases, there was a span of 10 bases. The CDR3 region is CASSLVVEGETQYF. CDR3 DNA sequence: TGCGCCAGCAGCTTGGTCGTAGAAGGAGAGACCCAGTACTTC.

V is TRBV24-1 and J is TRBJ2-1; D tentatively reads TRBD1 or TRBD2 (6 bases each). The V end lost 1 base, the J end lost 6 bases, and 12 bases lay between the germline ends. This CDR3 region has 15 residues. Germline loops: CDR1 KGHDR, CDR2 SFDVKD. Written as DNA, the CDR3 is TGTGCCACCAGTGATTTTGCCAGGGGAGGCAATGAGCAGTTCTTC. Amino acids: CATSDFARGGNEQFF.

Of note for this clonotype: The junction shows a germline mismatch at one end, possibly a read error. The chain links TRBV24-1 to TRBJ2-5; 9 nucleotides agree with TRBD1. Looked up from germline, CDR1 is KGHDR and CDR2 is SFDVKD. There are 16 residues in the CDR3. In nucleotides, the CDR3 is TGTGCCACCGGTGATAGCGGACAGGGGATCGGCGAGACCCAGTACTTC. It is translated as CATGDSGQGIGETQYF.

The chain is built from TRBV5-6 and TRBJ2-4; D is ambiguous. Germline loops: CDR1 SGHDT, CDR2 YYEEEE. Trimming stripped 4 bases from V and 1 base from J, with 12 bases between. This CDR3 comprises 15 residues. The CDR3 DNA follows: TGTGCCAGCAGCGCAAACGCCGGCGCCAAAAACATTCAGTACTTC. Its protein product is CASSANAGAKNIQYF.

The chain employs TRBV5-1 and TRBJ2-3, with a tentative D call TRBD2 (6 bases). The V gene lost 2 bases and the J gene lost 1 base, with 20 bases spanning the gap. Germline loops: CDR1 SGHRS, CDR2 YFSETQ. The CDR3 is 18 residues long. The CDR3: CASSLPPVHGGGTDTQYF. In DNA form, the CDR3 reads TGCGCCAGCAGCTTACCCCCCGTTCACGGAGGGGGCACAGATACGCAGTATTTT.

The chain uses TRBV7-2 and TRBJ2-3; 10 bases agree with TRBD2. This CDR3 comprises 15 residues. CDR1 is SGHTA, CDR2 FQGNSA, per germline. After removal of 1 base from V and 9 bases from J, the junction contained 7 bases not matched to a gene. The CDR3 loop is CASSLGSSGGATQYF. The CDR3 nucleotides are TGTGCCAGCAGCTTAGGATCCAGCGGGGGGGCAACGCAGTATTTT.

The J gene is TRBJ2-7, the V gene TRBV24-1; D is tentatively TRBD1 or TRBD2 (5 bases each). Germline V gene data show CDR1 as KGHDR and CDR2 as SFDVKD. The CDR3 consists of 11 residues. V gave up 6 bases and J gave up 5 bases, with 7 bases separating them. CDR3 amino acids: CATSRGHEQYF. CDR3 coding DNA: TGTGCCACCAGTCGGGGCCACGAGCAGTACTTC.

This sequence joins TRBV7-9 and TRBJ2-4; 8 bases match TRBD2. Germline values: CDR1 SEHNR, CDR2 FQNEAQ (reference sequence). The J segment lost 0 bases and the V segment lost 5 bases, leaving 21 bases of the junction unmatched. The CDR3 consists of 21 residues. CDR3 in DNA: TGTGCCAGCAGCCCAACCCTCGGACTAGCTAGAGGCACTCTAGCCAAAAACATTCAGTACTTC. Its protein is CASSPTLGLARGTLAKNIQYF.

In its sample, this clonotype was seen a few times. The V and J genes are TRBV28 and TRBJ2-7; D is uncertain. The CDR3 covers 13 residues. Trimming shortened V by 7 bases and J by 1 base, and 11 bases separated the two germline ends. CDR1 and CDR2 (germline): MDHEN, SYDVKM. The CDR3 loop reads CASKKTASYEQYV. The CDR3 DNA reads TGTGCCAGCAAAAAGACGGCTTCCTACGAGCAGTACGTC.

The chain has TRBV19 and TRBJ1-2; no reliable D call. Trimming pared 1 base from V and 4 bases from J, leaving 13 bases between. CDR3 length: 15 amino acids. Looked up from germline, CDR1 is LNHDA and CDR2 is SQIVND (reference sequence). Here the CDR3 DNA reads TGTGCCAGTAGTATAGCCCGTGGAAAGGGCTATGGCTACACCTTC. The encoded protein is CASSIARGKGYGYTF.

The rearrangement uses TRBV7-9 and TRBJ1-2, with a possible D match to TRBD1 (5 bases). Deletions cut 1 base from V and 1 base from J, with 10 bases between. The CDR3 extends over 15 amino acids. In germline, CDR1 is SEHNR, CDR2 FQNEAQ (reference sequence). CDR3 in amino acids: CASSLGAGINYGYTF. The DNA of the CDR3 is TGTGCCAGCAGCTTAGGGGCAGGGATTAACTATGGCTACACCTTC.

The gene calls are TRBV29-1 and TRBJ1-5; no clear D. The ends were cut back, 7 bases at V and 1 base at J, with 8 bases in the middle. The CDR3 covers 12 residues. CDR1 and CDR2 from the germline V gene are SQVTM and ANQGSEA. The DNA for the CDR3 is TGCAGCGCTACCATGAGCAATCAGCCCCAGCATTTT. Translated, it gives CSATMSNQPQHF.

This clonotype was counted only a few times. This chain uses TRBV3-1 with TRBJ2-1, with a tentative D call TRBD2 (6 bases). The V end was cut by 4 bases, the J end by 7 bases, with 17 bases between. The CDR3 extends over 15 amino acids. The germline CDR1 and CDR2 sequences are LGHDT and YNNKEL (reference sequence). CDR3: CASSLLWDWPNEQFF. The CDR3 region has the DNA TGTGCCAGCAGCCTCCTCTGGGACTGGCCAAATGAGCAGTTCTTC.

In its sample, this clonotype was seen a few times. The chain employs TRBV5-1 and TRBJ2-1; the D is unclear. The CDR3 length is 14 residues. Trimming pared 0 bases from V and 0 bases from J, leaving 4 bases between. CDR1 is SGHRS, CDR2 YFSETQ, per germline. CDR3 nucleotide sequence: TGCGCCAGCAGCTTGGACAACTCCTACAATGAGCAGTTCTTC. The encoded protein is CASSLDNSYNEQFF.

The CDR3 region has the DNA TGTGCCACCAGCAGCGGGACAGCGAGCTCCTACGAGCAGTACGTC. Protein: CATSSGTASSYEQYV. This chain uses TRBV15 with TRBJ2-7, with 7 bases identical to TRBD1. This CDR3 contains 15 residues. Trimming cost V 3 bases and J 0 bases; bases outside gene matches: 5. The germline V gene encodes CDR1 LNHNV and CDR2 YYDKDF (reference sequence).

The table lists this clonotype with a few counts. A junction boundary mismatches the germline segment, possibly from a read error. The chain has TRBV10-3 and TRBJ2-2, with TRBD2 matching over 8 bases. The CDR3 totals 17 residues. The germline V gene has CDR1 ENHRY and CDR2 SYGVKD. The DNA for the CDR3 is TGTGCCATCAGTGAGACCCCGGGGGGGACGAACACCGGGGAGCTGTTCTTT. As protein: CAISETPGGTNTGELFF.

Only a few counts were recorded for this clonotype. The chain recombines TRBV20-1 with TRBJ2-4, with D perhaps TRBD2 (7 bases). The germline gives CDR1 DFQATT, CDR2 SNEGSKA (reference sequence). Trimming removed 3 bases from V and 1 base from J, with 13 bases in between. This CDR3 spans 15 amino acids. The CDR3, as DNA: TGCAGTGCTAGGAGGGGGGGAGAGGCCAAAAACATTCAGTACTTC. It specifies CSARRGGEAKNIQYF.

The gene calls are TRBV5-1 and TRBJ1-1; D not resolved. The V gene's germline CDR1 is SGHRS and CDR2 YFSETQ. The CDR3 extends over 13 amino acids. The V end was cut by 4 bases, the J end by 6 bases, with 13 bases between. The CDR3 sequence is CASSPFGVAEAFF. The DNA of the CDR3 is TGCGCCAGCAGCCCGTTTGGGGTGGCTGAAGCTTTCTTT.

This clonotype was found a few times. The chain employs TRBV4-1 and TRBJ2-3; 8 bases align to TRBD2. Losses at the gene ends were 0 bases for V and 6 bases for J; bases not matched to a gene: 2. The germline V gene has CDR1 MGHRA and CDR2 YSYEKL. The CDR3 runs 14 residues. CDR3 in amino acids: CASSQDSGVDTQYF. CDR3 DNA sequence: TGCGCCAGCAGCCAAGATAGCGGGGTTGATACGCAGTATTTT.

The genes are TRBV4-1 and TRBJ2-4; a possible D gene is TRBD2 (6 bases). The germline CDR1 and CDR2 sequences are MGHRA and YSYEKL. The CDR3 has 16 residues. Trimming took off 0 bases at V and 0 bases at J, with 9 bases between the two ends. Written as DNA, the CDR3 is TGCGCCAGCAGCCAAGAAGTAGCGGTAGCCAAAAACATTCAGTACTTC. Protein product: CASSQEVAVAKNIQYF.

This clonotype came up a few times. The chain is built from TRBV18 and TRBJ1-4, with unresolved D. Trimming cost V 3 bases and J 8 bases, with 13 bases left between them. The CDR3 contains 14 residues. Germline values: CDR1 KGHSH, CDR2 LQKENI. CDR3 coding DNA: TGTGCCAGCTCACCGAGAGCTCCGGGCGAAAAACTGTTTTTT. This translates into CASSPRAPGEKLFF.